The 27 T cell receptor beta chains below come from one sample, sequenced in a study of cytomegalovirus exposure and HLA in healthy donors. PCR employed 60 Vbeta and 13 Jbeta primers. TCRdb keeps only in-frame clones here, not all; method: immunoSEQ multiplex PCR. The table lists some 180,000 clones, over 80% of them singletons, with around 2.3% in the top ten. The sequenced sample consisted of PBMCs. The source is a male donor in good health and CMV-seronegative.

The CDR3 DNA follows: TGTGCCAGCAGTTTCGGCGGGGGCCTAACAGATACGCAGTATTTT. It translates to CASSFGGGLTDTQYF. This chain joins TRBV6-6 and TRBJ2-3, with D possibly matching TRBD2 (7 bases). Trimming took off 4 bases at V and 3 bases at J, with 14 bases between the two ends. The CDR3 spans 15 residues. Per the germline V gene, CDR1 is MNHNY and CDR2 is SVGAGI (reference sequence).

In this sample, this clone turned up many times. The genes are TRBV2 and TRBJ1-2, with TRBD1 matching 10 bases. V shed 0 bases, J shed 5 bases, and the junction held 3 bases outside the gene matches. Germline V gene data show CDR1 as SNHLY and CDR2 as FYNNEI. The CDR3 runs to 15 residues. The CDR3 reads CASSEARTGGYGYTF. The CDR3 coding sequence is TGTGCCAGCAGTGAAGCCCGGACAGGGGGATATGGCTACACCTTC.

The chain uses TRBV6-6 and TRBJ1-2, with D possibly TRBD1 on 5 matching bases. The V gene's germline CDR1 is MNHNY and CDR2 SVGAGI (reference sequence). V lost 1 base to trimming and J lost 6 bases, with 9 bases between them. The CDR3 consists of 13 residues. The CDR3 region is CASSYLKGNGYTF. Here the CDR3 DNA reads TGTGCCAGCAGTTACTTGAAGGGGAATGGCTACACCTTC.

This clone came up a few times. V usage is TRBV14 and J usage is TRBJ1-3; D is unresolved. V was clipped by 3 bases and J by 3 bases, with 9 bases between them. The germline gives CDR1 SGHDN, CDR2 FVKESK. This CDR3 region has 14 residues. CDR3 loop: CASSQEVLGNTIYF. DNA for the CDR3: TGTGCCAGCAGCCAGGAGGTGCTTGGAAACACCATATATTTT.

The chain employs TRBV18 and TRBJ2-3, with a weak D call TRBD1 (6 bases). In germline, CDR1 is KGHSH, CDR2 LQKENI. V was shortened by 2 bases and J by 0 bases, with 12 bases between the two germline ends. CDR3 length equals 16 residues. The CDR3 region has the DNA TGTGCCAGCTCACCAATCCGGACAGACAGCACAGATACGCAGTATTTT. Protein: CASSPIRTDSTDTQYF.

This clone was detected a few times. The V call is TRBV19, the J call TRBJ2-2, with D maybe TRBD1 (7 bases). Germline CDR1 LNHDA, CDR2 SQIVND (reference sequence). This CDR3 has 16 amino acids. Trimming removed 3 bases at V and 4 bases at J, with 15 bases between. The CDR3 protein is CASSIGAGGGTGELFF. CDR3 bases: TGTGCCAGTAGTATTGGGGCAGGGGGAGGCACCGGGGAGCTGTTTTTT.

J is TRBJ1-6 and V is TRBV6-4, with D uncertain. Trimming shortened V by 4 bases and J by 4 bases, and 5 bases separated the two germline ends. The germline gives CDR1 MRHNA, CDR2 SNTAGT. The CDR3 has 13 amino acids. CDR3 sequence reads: CASSAEYNSPLHF. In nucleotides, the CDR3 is TGTGCCAGCAGTGCCGAGTATAATTCACCCCTCCACTTT.

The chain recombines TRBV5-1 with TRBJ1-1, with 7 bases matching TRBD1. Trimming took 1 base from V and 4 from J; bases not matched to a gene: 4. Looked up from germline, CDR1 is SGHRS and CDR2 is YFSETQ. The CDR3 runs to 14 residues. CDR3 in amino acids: CASSLTGVTTEAFF. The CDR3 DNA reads TGCGCCAGCAGCTTGACAGGGGTGACCACTGAAGCTTTCTTT.

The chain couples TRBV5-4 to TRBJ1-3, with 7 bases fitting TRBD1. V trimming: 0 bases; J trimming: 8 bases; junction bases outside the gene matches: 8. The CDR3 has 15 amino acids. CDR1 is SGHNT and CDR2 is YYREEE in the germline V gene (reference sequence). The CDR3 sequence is CASSLAEGARDTIYF. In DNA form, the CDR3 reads TGTGCCAGCAGCTTGGCTGAGGGGGCGAGGGACACCATATATTTT.

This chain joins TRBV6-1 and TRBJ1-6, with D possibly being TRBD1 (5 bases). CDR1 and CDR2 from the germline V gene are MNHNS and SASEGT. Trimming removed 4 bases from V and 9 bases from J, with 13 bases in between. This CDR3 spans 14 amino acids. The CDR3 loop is CASSGGREGSPLHF. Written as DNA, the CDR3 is TGTGCCAGCAGTGGGGGACGGGAGGGTTCACCCCTCCACTTT.

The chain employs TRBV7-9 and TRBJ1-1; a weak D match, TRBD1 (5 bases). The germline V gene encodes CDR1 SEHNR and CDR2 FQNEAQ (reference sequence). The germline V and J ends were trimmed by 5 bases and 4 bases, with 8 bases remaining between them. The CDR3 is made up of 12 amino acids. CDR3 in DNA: TGTGCCAGCAGCGTGGGGGGCACTGAAGCTTTCTTT. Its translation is CASSVGGTEAFF.

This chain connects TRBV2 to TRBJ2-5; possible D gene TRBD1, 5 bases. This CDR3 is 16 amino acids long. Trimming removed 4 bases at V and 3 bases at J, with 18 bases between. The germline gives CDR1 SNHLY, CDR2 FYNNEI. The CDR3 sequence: CASSGLYGGREETQYF. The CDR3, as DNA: TGTGCCAGCAGTGGGCTATACGGTGGCAGGGAAGAGACCCAGTACTTC. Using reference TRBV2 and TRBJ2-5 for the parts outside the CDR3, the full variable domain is EPEVTQTPSHQVTQMGQEVILRCVPISNHLYFYWYRQILGQKVEFLVSFYNNEISEKSEIFDDQFSVERPDGSNFTLKIRSTKLEDSAMYFCASSGLYGGREETQYFGPGTRLLVL.

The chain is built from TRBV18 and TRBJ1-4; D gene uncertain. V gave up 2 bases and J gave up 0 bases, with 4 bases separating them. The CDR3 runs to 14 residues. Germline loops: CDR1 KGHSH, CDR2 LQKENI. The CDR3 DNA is TGTGCCAGCTCACCAGCAGCAACTAATGAAAAACTGTTTTTT. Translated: CASSPAATNEKLFF.

In nucleotides, the CDR3 is TGTGCCAGCAGAGAACCGGGACTAGCGCGCTACGAGCAGTACTTC. Translated: CASREPGLARYEQYF. This chain uses TRBV6-5 with TRBJ2-7, with 10 bases matching TRBD2. CDR3 length: 15 amino acids. Per the germline V gene, CDR1 is MNHEY and CDR2 is SVGAGI. The ends lost 6 bases at V and 3 bases at J; junction bases unmatched: 8.

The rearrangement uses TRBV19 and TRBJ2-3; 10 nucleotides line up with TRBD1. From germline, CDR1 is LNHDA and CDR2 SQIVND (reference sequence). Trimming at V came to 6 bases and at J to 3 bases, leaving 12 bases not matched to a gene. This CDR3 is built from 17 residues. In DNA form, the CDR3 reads TGTGCCAGTAGCAATCACCGGGACAGGGGACTTACAGATACGCAGTATTTT. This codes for CASSNHRDRGLTDTQYF.

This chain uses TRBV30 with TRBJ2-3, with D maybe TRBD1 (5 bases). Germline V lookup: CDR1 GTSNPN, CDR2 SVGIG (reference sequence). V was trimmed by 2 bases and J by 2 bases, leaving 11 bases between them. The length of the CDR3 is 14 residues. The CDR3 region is CAWSIAGHTDTQYF. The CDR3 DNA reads TGTGCCTGGAGTATCGCAGGGCACACAGATACGCAGTATTTT.

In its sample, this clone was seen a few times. The chain's CDR3 is CASSLTGGSNEKLFF. The DNA of the CDR3 is TGTGCCAGCAGCTTAACCGGTGGGAGTAATGAAAAACTGTTTTTT. The J gene is TRBJ1-4, the V gene TRBV5-4; no firm D call. CDR3 size: 15 residues. CDR1 is SGHNT, CDR2 YYREEE, per germline (reference sequence). V lost 2 bases to trimming and J lost 4 bases, with 12 bases between them.

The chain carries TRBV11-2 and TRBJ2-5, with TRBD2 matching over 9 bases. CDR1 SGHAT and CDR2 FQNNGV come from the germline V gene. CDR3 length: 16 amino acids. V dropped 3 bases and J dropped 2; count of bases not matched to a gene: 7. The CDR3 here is CASSFGAGGQQETQYF. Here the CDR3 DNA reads TGTGCCAGCAGCTTTGGAGCGGGGGGACAACAAGAGACCCAGTACTTC.

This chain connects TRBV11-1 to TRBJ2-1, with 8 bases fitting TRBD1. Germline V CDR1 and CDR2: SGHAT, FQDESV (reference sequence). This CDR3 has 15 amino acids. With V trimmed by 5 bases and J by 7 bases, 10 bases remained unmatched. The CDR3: CASSPTLDRENEQFF. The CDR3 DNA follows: TGTGCCAGCAGCCCCACCCTGGACAGGGAGAATGAGCAGTTCTTC.

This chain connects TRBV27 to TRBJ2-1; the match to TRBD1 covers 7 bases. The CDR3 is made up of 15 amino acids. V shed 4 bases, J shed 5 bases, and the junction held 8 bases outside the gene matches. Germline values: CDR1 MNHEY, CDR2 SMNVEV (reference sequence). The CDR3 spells CASSSSGQWNNEQFF. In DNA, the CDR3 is TGTGCCAGCAGTTCCTCGGGACAGTGGAACAATGAGCAGTTCTTC.

CDR3 in amino acids: CASKVQGYTEAFF. CDR3 in DNA: TGTGCCAGCAAGGTGCAGGGTTATACTGAAGCTTTCTTT. The chain combines TRBV2 with TRBJ1-1, with TRBD1 as a possible D gene (5 bases). The V end was cut by 7 bases, the J end by 5 bases, with 14 bases between. Germline CDR1 and CDR2: SNHLY and FYNNEI. This CDR3 has 13 amino acids.

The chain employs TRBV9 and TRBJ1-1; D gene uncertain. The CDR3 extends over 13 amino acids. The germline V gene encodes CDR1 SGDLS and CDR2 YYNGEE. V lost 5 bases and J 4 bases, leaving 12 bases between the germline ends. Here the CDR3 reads CASSEGLFTEAFF. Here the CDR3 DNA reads TGTGCCAGCAGTGAAGGACTGTTCACTGAAGCTTTCTTT.

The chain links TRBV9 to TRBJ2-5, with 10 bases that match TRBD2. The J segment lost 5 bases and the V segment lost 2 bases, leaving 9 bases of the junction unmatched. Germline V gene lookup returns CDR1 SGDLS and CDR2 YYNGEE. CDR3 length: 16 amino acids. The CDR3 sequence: CASSVAQRGGLETQYF. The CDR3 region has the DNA TGTGCCAGCAGCGTGGCTCAGCGGGGGGGTTTGGAGACCCAGTACTTC.

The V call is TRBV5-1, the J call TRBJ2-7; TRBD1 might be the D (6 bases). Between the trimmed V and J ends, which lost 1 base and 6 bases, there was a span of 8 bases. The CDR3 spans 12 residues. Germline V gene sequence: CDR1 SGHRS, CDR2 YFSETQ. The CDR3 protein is CASSLIRGEQYF. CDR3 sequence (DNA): TGCGCCAGCAGCTTGATCAGGGGCGAGCAGTACTTC.

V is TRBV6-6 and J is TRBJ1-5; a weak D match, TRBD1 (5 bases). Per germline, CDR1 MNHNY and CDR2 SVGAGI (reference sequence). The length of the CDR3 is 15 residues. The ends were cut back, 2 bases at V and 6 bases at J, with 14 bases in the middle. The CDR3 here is CASSYEGGTGQPQHF. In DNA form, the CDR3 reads TGTGCCAGCAGTTACGAGGGAGGGACGGGTCAGCCCCAGCATTTT.

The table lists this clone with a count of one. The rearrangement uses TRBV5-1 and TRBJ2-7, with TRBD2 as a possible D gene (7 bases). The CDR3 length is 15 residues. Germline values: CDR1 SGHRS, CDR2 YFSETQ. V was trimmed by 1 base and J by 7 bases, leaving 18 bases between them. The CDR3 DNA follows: TGCGCCAGCAGCTTGAGCGGGACACCTTTTCGAGAGCAGTACTTC. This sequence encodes CASSLSGTPFREQYF.

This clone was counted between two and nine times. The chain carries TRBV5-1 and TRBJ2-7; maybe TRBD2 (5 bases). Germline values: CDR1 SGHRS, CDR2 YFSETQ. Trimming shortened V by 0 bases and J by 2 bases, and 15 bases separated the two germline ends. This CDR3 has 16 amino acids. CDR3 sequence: CASSLAPRGRTYEQYF. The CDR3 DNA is TGCGCCAGCAGCTTGGCCCCTCGGGGTCGGACCTACGAGCAGTACTTC.